A single T cell receptor (beta chain) is shown here with its context. Its antigen is not identified. Germline-derived CDR1 and CDR2 are MNHEY and SVGAGI. V was clipped by 6 bases and J by 2 bases, with 17 bases between them. The CDR3 extends over 16 amino acids. Alongside a J-beta primer mix, a sample-barcoded 5' primer served in a second PCR lasting 7 to 11 cycles. TCRdb re-derived calls from the 5' RACE reads in MiXCR, one entry per CDR3 protein. The sample lists hundreds of thousands of distinct CDR3 sequences, 55% to 65% occurring once. These data are taken from a study of blood T cells in healthy people across ages. Whole-study results and caveats: Unsorted PBMCs ruled out conclusive naive versus antigen-experienced comparison. CMV status of donors was not determined, possibly confounding expanded clonotype changes. The study found TCR beta diversity correlated strongly with naive T cell percentage.

This receptor was identified in a young man in good health. This chain links TRBV6-5 with TRBJ2-1; D perhaps matches TRBD1 (6 bases). The source material was blood. In DNA, the CDR3 is TGTGCCAGCAGACCCGAGACAGGTAGGACCTACAATGAGCAGTTCTTC. It translates to CASRPETGRTYNEQFF.